One and the same sample provided the 21 T cell receptor beta chains below, sequenced in a study of CD8+ T cells in alopecia areata. The treatment denotes: oral pan-JAK inhibitor, 5-10 mg twice daily. cDNA serving as the sequencing template came from extracted, reverse transcribed RNA. Profiled with immunoSEQ multiplex PCR; TCRdb holds only in-frame clones, not every one. The sample has roughly 100,000 clones, roughly 40% seen once; the top ten hold roughly a sixth. This specimen consisted of CD8+ T cells sorted from blood, obtained at week 24, from a patient treated with tofacitinib. Source of these receptors: a human donor with alopecia areata.

The chain carries TRBV5-4 and TRBJ2-1; D is undetermined. CDR1 SGHNT and CDR2 YYREEE come from the germline V gene (reference sequence). The CDR3 extends over 13 amino acids. With 1 base removed from V and 3 bases from J, the gap between germline ends came to 5 bases. The chain's CDR3 is CASSLYSYNEQFF. The CDR3 DNA follows: TGTGCCAGCAGCTTGTACAGCTACAATGAGCAGTTCTTC.

The chain combines TRBV7-9 with TRBJ2-5, with 11 bases identical to TRBD2. CDR1 and CDR2 (germline): SEHNR, FQNEAQ (reference sequence). With 2 bases clipped from V and 5 bases from J, the junction kept 7 bases outside the gene matches. The CDR3 is made up of 16 amino acids. The CDR3 loop is CASSLPTSGIEETQYF. CDR3 bases: TGTGCCAGCAGCTTACCGACTAGCGGGATAGAGGAGACCCAGTACTTC.

A few counts support this clone. The chain uses TRBV29-1 and TRBJ2-7; possibly TRBD2 for D (6 bases). The CDR3 has 14 residues. The V gene's germline CDR1 is SQVTM and CDR2 ANQGSEA. The ends were cut back, 5 bases at V and 0 bases at J, with 14 bases in the middle. DNA for the CDR3: TGCAGCGTTTCTGGCGGGGTAACCTCCTACGAGCAGTACTTC. Protein product: CSVSGGVTSYEQYF.

J is TRBJ1-2 and V is TRBV6-5; the match to TRBD1 covers 8 bases. This CDR3 spans 15 amino acids. V lost 2 bases, J lost 0 bases, and 2 bases stayed unmatched. CDR1 MNHEY and CDR2 SVGAGI come from the germline V gene. CDR3 loop: CASSYGTGPNYGYTF. The DNA of the CDR3 is TGTGCCAGCAGTTACGGGACAGGACCTAACTATGGCTACACCTTC.

The V and J genes are TRBV7-6 and TRBJ1-5; tentatively, D is TRBD1 (5 bases). The CDR3 is made up of 14 amino acids. CDR1 and CDR2 (germline): SGHVS, FNYEAQ. V lost 1 base to trimming and J lost 16 bases, with 20 bases between them. CDR3 coding DNA: TGTGCCAGCAGCTTAGGGGGGAAGATTACGGTGGGCCATTTT. Its translation: CASSLGGKITVGHF.

The chain has TRBV9 and TRBJ2-1; D not resolved. Germline values: CDR1 SGDLS, CDR2 YYNGEE. V was cut by 3 bases and J by 8 bases, with 12 bases left in between. The CDR3 runs to 13 residues. The CDR3 reads CASSDDPRDEQFF. The CDR3 coding sequence is TGTGCCAGCAGCGACGATCCCCGGGATGAGCAGTTCTTC.

The chain recombines TRBV23-1 with TRBJ2-1, with D maybe TRBD2 (6 bases). TRBV23-1 is labeled an ORF, and its function is uncertain. The CDR3 has 14 residues. Trimming left V 7 bases short and J 5 bases short, with 15 bases between. The CDR3 nucleotides read TGCGCCAGCACCCTGACTAGTAGTGACAATGAGCAGTTCTTC. Its translation is CASTLTSSDNEQFF.

The V gene is TRBV9, the J gene TRBJ2-1; possible D gene TRBD2, 5 bases. The V end lost 3 bases, the J end lost 6 bases, and 7 bases lay between the germline ends. Looked up from germline, CDR1 is SGDLS and CDR2 is YYNGEE. The CDR3 extends over 12 amino acids. The CDR3 loop is CASSGRGNEQFF. For the CDR3, the DNA is TGTGCCAGCAGCGGACGGGGCAATGAGCAGTTCTTC.

The chain couples TRBV18 to TRBJ2-5; 11 bases are shared with TRBD2. Looked up from germline, CDR1 is KGHSH and CDR2 is LQKENI. J lost 5 bases, V lost 3 bases, and 5 bases had no gene match. There are 15 residues in the CDR3. CDR3 region: CASSPGLAVRETQYF. The CDR3, as DNA: TGTGCCAGCTCACCGGGACTAGCGGTTAGGGAGACCCAGTACTTC.

This sequence joins TRBV4-3 and TRBJ2-7, with 10 bases matching TRBD1. Trimming at V came to 4 bases and at J to 5 bases, leaving 2 bases not matched to a gene. Germline CDR1 LGHNA, CDR2 YSLEER. This CDR3 has 13 residues. This CDR3 is CASSLGQGNEQYF. The CDR3 DNA is TGCGCCAGCAGCCTGGGACAGGGGAACGAGCAGTACTTC.

V usage is TRBV6-1 and J usage is TRBJ1-2; a possible D gene is TRBD1 (6 bases). The germline gives CDR1 MNHNS, CDR2 SASEGT. CDR3 length: 14 amino acids. V lost 3 bases, J lost 5 bases, and 13 bases lay in between. The DNA of the CDR3 is TGTGCCAGCAGTGATTGGGGGGCATTTTATGGCTACACCTTC. Its translation is CASSDWGAFYGYTF.

This clone was seen a handful of times. The chain has TRBV6-5 and TRBJ2-7, with unresolved D. This CDR3 has 16 amino acids. Germline values: CDR1 MNHEY, CDR2 SVGAGI. V lost 4 bases and J 3 bases, leaving 19 bases between the germline ends. The DNA for the CDR3 is TGTGCCAGCAGTTCCCCCGACGCCGTCGGCGGCTACGAGCAGTACTTC. Translation: CASSSPDAVGGYEQYF.

This clone was observed a handful of times. V gene TRBV9 combines with J gene TRBJ2-1, with D hard to call. The CDR3 covers 14 residues. The V gene's germline CDR1 is SGDLS and CDR2 YYNGEE. V lost 0 bases and J 4 bases, leaving 8 bases between the germline ends. CDR3: CASSVGGTYNEQFF. The CDR3 DNA reads as TGTGCCAGCAGCGTAGGTGGCACTTACAATGAGCAGTTCTTC.

This clone appeared a few times. Here the CDR3 reads CSVLGQGVREDGYTF. CDR3 coding DNA: TGCAGCGTTCTTGGACAGGGGGTCCGGGAAGATGGCTACACCTTC. The chain couples TRBV29-1 to TRBJ1-2; 10 nucleotides match TRBD1. CDR1 is SQVTM and CDR2 is ANQGSEA in the germline V gene. The V segment lost 5 bases and the J segment 6 bases; nucleotides outside the gene matches: 12. This CDR3 has 15 amino acids. Full variable domain (rest looked up from reference TRBV29-1 and TRBJ1-2): SAVISQKPSRDICQRGTSLTIQCQVDSQVTMMFWYRQQPGQSLTLIATANQGSEATYESGFVIDKFPISRPNLTFSTLTVSNMSPEDSSIYLCSVLGQGVREDGYTFGSGTRLTVV.

Turning to this clone: The sample carries other DNA sequences with the same CDR3. The rearrangement uses TRBV6-5 and TRBJ1-1, with D possibly being TRBD1 (6 bases). V was pared by 0 bases and J by 4 bases, with 12 bases between. Germline values: CDR1 MNHEY, CDR2 SVGAGI. The CDR3 is made up of 15 amino acids. CDR3 protein: CASSYSRGASTEAFF. The CDR3 nucleotides read TGTGCCAGCAGTTACTCTCGGGGGGCAAGCACTGAAGCTTTCTTT.

This clone has only a few counts. The genes are TRBV29-1 and TRBJ2-7, with a tentative D call TRBD2 (7 bases). Looked up from germline, CDR1 is SQVTM and CDR2 is ANQGSEA. The CDR3 sequence is 14 residues long. V was trimmed by 3 bases and J by 0 bases, leaving 12 bases between them. CDR3 coding DNA: TGCAGCGTTGAGGGGGGGCCTACCTCCTACGAGCAGTACTTC. This sequence encodes CSVEGGPTSYEQYF.

The genes are TRBV29-1 and TRBJ1-2, with 7 nucleotides matching TRBD1. In germline, CDR1 is SQVTM, CDR2 ANQGSEA. The CDR3 spans 16 residues. Germline trimming cut 3 bases from V and 2 bases from J; bases unmatched to any gene: 12. CDR3: CSVEFLGQGGNYGYTF. Here the CDR3 DNA reads TGCAGCGTTGAGTTCTTGGGGCAGGGGGGAAACTATGGCTACACCTTC.

The chain combines TRBV4-1 with TRBJ1-5; D ambiguous. Trimming stripped 1 base from V and 2 bases from J, with 15 bases between. Per the germline V gene, CDR1 is MGHRA and CDR2 is YSYEKL. The CDR3 spans 17 residues. CDR3 in amino acids: CASSQVGGGLGNQPQHF. CDR3 DNA sequence: TGCGCCAGCAGCCAAGTAGGAGGTGGTCTGGGCAATCAGCCCCAGCATTTT.

The chain links TRBV6-5 to TRBJ2-7; TRBD2 matches at 11 bases. This CDR3 is 15 amino acids long. The V gene end was trimmed by 6 bases and the J gene end by 5 bases; junction bases not matched to a gene: 9. CDR1 is MNHEY and CDR2 is SVGAGI in the germline V gene. The CDR3 reads CASRRRTGLADEQYF. The CDR3 nucleotides read TGTGCCAGCAGACGGCGAACGGGACTAGCGGACGAGCAGTACTTC.

This sequence joins TRBV6-1 and TRBJ2-1; no clear D gene. The CDR3 is made up of 16 amino acids. V lost 2 bases to trimming and J lost 0 bases, with 11 bases between them. CDR1 and CDR2 from the germline V gene are MNHNS and SASEGT. The CDR3 protein is CASSELATSSYNEQFF. CDR3 coding DNA: TGTGCCAGCAGTGAACTCGCGACAAGCTCCTACAATGAGCAGTTCTTC.

This chain uses TRBV7-6 with TRBJ2-3; D is possibly TRBD1 (5 bases). The length of the CDR3 is 14 residues. The germline V gene encodes CDR1 SGHVS and CDR2 FNYEAQ. The V and J ends lost 0 bases and 1 base respectively, with 5 bases between them. In DNA, the CDR3 is TGTGCCAGCAGCTTAGCCAGGGGCACAGATACGCAGTATTTT. This translates into CASSLARGTDTQYF.